The 7 T cell receptor beta chains reported below all come from one sample, sequenced in a study of T cell responses to AZD1222 COVID-19 vaccine. Sequencing used immunoSEQ multiplex PCR; TCRdb keeps in-frame clones, though not all of them. The sample has just over 90,000 clones, 85% to 90% seen once. Material: peripheral blood, obtained 28 days after the second AZD1222 dose. Receptor source: an adult who received the AZD1222 COVID-19 vaccine.

This chain joins TRBV10-2 and TRBJ2-1, with TRBD2 matching over 7 bases. Germline CDR1 and CDR2: WSHSY and SAAADI. Germline trimming cut 2 bases from V and 8 bases from J; bases unmatched to any gene: 9. The CDR3 consists of 15 residues. The CDR3 reads CASSEMRENVDEQFF. The CDR3 DNA reads as TGCGCCAGCAGTGAGATGCGGGAGAACGTCGATGAGCAGTTCTTC.

V and J are TRBV29-1 and TRBJ2-3, with 11 bases that match TRBD2. The junction had 15 bases not matched to a gene; V was cut back by 0 bases and J by 7 bases. This CDR3 has 18 residues. Looked up from germline, CDR1 is SQVTM and CDR2 is ANQGSEA. CDR3 in DNA: TGCAGCGTTGAAGACGACCTAACTAGCGGGAGCGGTGGGTATACGCAGTATTTT. This translates into CSVEDDLTSGSGGYTQYF.

This rearrangement joins TRBV6-5 to TRBJ1-5; no clear D gene. The V gene lost 8 bases and the J gene lost 2 bases, with 10 bases spanning the gap. CDR3 length: 13 amino acids. The germline V gene encodes CDR1 MNHEY and CDR2 SVGAGI. CDR3 coding DNA: TGTGCCAGCCTCCCCAATCGCAATCAGCCCCAGCATTTT. Translation: CASLPNRNQPQHF.

The chain recombines TRBV2 with TRBJ1-2; D is unclear. The CDR3 has 13 amino acids. Trimming cost V 4 bases and J 6 bases, with 12 bases left between them. Germline lookup yields CDR1 SNHLY and CDR2 FYNNEI. CDR3 residues: CASSGSWVDGYTF. The CDR3 coding sequence is TGTGCCAGCAGTGGAAGTTGGGTGGATGGCTACACCTTC. Full variable domain (outside the CDR3, taken from reference TRBV2 and TRBJ1-2): EPEVTQTPSHQVTQMGQEVILRCVPISNHLYFYWYRQILGQKVEFLVSFYNNEISEKSEIFDDQFSVERPDGSNFTLKIRSTKLEDSAMYFCASSGSWVDGYTFGSGTRLTVV.

The chain joins TRBV15 to TRBJ1-1, with a tentative D call TRBD1 (5 bases). The CDR3 totals 14 residues. V lost 3 bases to trimming and J lost 10 bases, with 18 bases between them. Germline values: CDR1 LNHNV, CDR2 YYDKDF (reference sequence). CDR3 residues: CATSRPDWGVGAFF. CDR3 DNA sequence: TGTGCCACCAGCAGGCCGGACTGGGGGGTAGGAGCTTTCTTT.

This clone was counted a single time. The chain employs TRBV3-1 (or the pseudogene TRBV3-2) and TRBJ2-5, with D uncertain. Trimming removed 0 bases at V and 4 bases at J, with 3 bases between. This CDR3 has 12 residues. CDR1 is LGHDT and CDR2 is YNNKEL in the germline V gene (reference sequence). CDR3: CASSQDRETQYF. The DNA for the CDR3 is TGTGCCAGCAGCCAAGATAGAGAGACCCAGTACTTC.

The genes are TRBV7-8 and TRBJ2-7; TRBD2 matches 11 bases. With 5 bases clipped from V and 2 bases from J, the junction kept 5 bases outside the gene matches. The germline CDR1 and CDR2 sequences are SGHVS and FQNEAQ. The CDR3 runs 15 residues. CDR3 sequence: CASSGRLAGPYEQYF. The DNA for the CDR3 is TGTGCCAGCAGCGGACGACTAGCGGGACCCTACGAGCAGTACTTC.